Only one count was recorded for the clone carrying this TCR beta chain. These data belong to a study of blood T cell repertoires in COVID-19. Here immunoSEQ multiplex PCR was the method, and the copy in TCRdb shows in-frame clones only, minus some. In the table there are 300,000 to 400,000 clones, approximately 90% of which are singletons. The CDR3 contains 13 residues. V gave up 8 bases and J gave up 1 base; unmatched junction bases: 1. Germline loops: CDR1 SEHNR, CDR2 FQNEAQ (reference sequence). Specimen: peripheral blood. The chain joins TRBV7-9 to TRBJ2-5; TRBD1 matches at 10 bases. This clonotype was sampled from a man in his thirties or forties with COVID-19, enrolled during active disease. CDR3 sequence reads: CASGQGGQETQYF. The CDR3 DNA follows: TGTGCCAGCGGACAGGGGGGCCAAGAGACCCAGTACTTC.